Following are 29 T cell receptor beta chains from one sample sequenced in a study of blood T cells in healthy people across ages (dated by TCRdb to the mid-2010s). Libraries were made using 5' RACE. The sequencer was an Illumina HiSeq 2500. A second PCR of about 7 to 12 cycles was run with a J-beta primer mix and a sample-barcoded 5' primer. The raw public data were reprocessed by TCRdb itself: fastp quality trimming at Q25, MiXCR clonotype calling, in-frame beta chains only. Rows are unified per CDR3 protein, each entry keeping the most common DNA and genes. The sample has hundreds of thousands of distinct CDR3 sequences on record, less than 70% of them singletons. The top ten constitute 41% of the sample. The sequencing input was blood. Source of these receptors: a man older than 75 in good health.

The chain recombines TRBV6-1 with TRBJ2-7; the match to TRBD2 covers 8 bases. CDR1 is MNHNS and CDR2 is SASEGT in the germline V gene. This CDR3 has 12 residues. The V gene end was trimmed by 8 bases and the J gene end by 3 bases; junction bases not matched to a gene: 3. CDR3 nucleotide sequence: TGTGCCAGCGACGGGACTAGCTACGAGCAGTACTTC. Its translation is CASDGTSYEQYF.

The chain has TRBV6-6 and TRBJ2-3; TRBD2 aligns across 10 bases. V was clipped by 11 bases and J by 5 bases; unmatched bases: 10. The CDR3 extends over 14 amino acids. Germline CDR1 is MNHNY and CDR2 is SVGAGI (reference sequence). The CDR3 protein is CASFPIAGGDTQYF. CDR3 DNA: TGTGCCTCCTTCCCCATAGCGGGAGGAGATACGCAGTATTTT.

The chain uses TRBV27 and TRBJ2-5; possibly TRBD1 for D (5 bases). The DNA matches TRBJ2-7 better at its end, which makes the J call doubtful. Germline V gene data show CDR1 as MNHEY and CDR2 as SMNVEV (reference sequence). This CDR3 spans 13 amino acids. CDR3 in amino acids: CASSLQGKSEQYF. For the CDR3, the DNA is TGTGCCAGCAGTTTACAGGGAAAAAGCGAGCAGTACTTC.

V and J are TRBV7-8 and TRBJ2-7; 8 bases are a match to TRBD1. The CDR3 extends over 15 amino acids. Per germline, CDR1 SGHVS and CDR2 FQNEAQ. V lost 4 bases to trimming and J lost 0 bases; unmatched junction nucleotides: 5. CDR3 DNA sequence: TGTGCCAGCAGCTCCCCCAGGGGGCTCTCCTACGAGCAGTACTTC. It encodes CASSSPRGLSYEQYF. Using reference TRBV7-8 and TRBJ2-7 for the parts outside the CDR3, the full variable domain is GAGVSQSPRYKVAKRGQDVALRCDPISGHVSLFWYQQALGQGPEFLTYFQNEAQLDKSGLPSDRFFAERPEGSVSTLKIQRTQQEDSAVYLCASSSPRGLSYEQYFGPGTRLTVT.

The chain joins TRBV20-1 to TRBJ1-1; TRBD1 matches at 10 bases. Trimming removed 5 bases from V and 4 bases from J; junction bases left unmatched: 7. The germline CDR1 and CDR2 sequences are DFQATT and SNEGSKA (reference sequence). The CDR3 totals 14 residues. The CDR3 here is CSAVLRDRGTEAFF. CDR3 DNA sequence: TGCAGTGCTGTCCTCCGGGACAGGGGCACTGAAGCTTTCTTT.

This clonotype was counted only a few times. V usage is TRBV5-1 and J usage is TRBJ2-5; 7 bases map to TRBD1. The CDR3 length is 13 residues. Germline values: CDR1 SGHRS, CDR2 YFSETQ. Trimming at V came to 4 bases and at J to 2 bases, leaving 2 bases not matched to a gene. The CDR3 loop reads CASSGGQQETQYF. The CDR3 DNA follows: TGCGCCAGCAGCGGGGGACAGCAAGAGACCCAGTACTTC. The full variable domain, its missing parts supplied by reference TRBV5-1 and TRBJ2-5, is KAGVTQTPRYLIKTRGQQVTLSCSPISGHRSVSWYQQTPGQGLQFLFEYFSETQRNKGNFPGRFSGRQFSNSRSEMNVSTLELGDSALYLCASSGGQQETQYFGPGTRLLVL.

The V call is TRBV9, the J call TRBJ2-7; TRBD2 agrees at 7 bases. The germline CDR1 and CDR2 sequences are SGDLS and YYNGEE. The J segment lost 0 bases and the V segment lost 0 bases, leaving 6 bases of the junction unmatched. CDR3 size: 16 residues. The CDR3 here is CASSVGAGRSSYEQYF. CDR3 nucleotide sequence: TGTGCCAGCAGCGTAGGAGCGGGAAGGAGCTCCTACGAGCAGTACTTC.

CDR3 sequence (DNA): TGCGCCAGCAGGCCCTCCCGGACAGGGAACCGTCTTAATCAGCCCCAGCATTTT. Protein: CASRPSRTGNRLNQPQHF. The V and J genes are TRBV4-1 and TRBJ1-5; 8 bases agree with TRBD1. From germline, CDR1 is MGHRA and CDR2 YSYEKL. The CDR3 is made up of 18 amino acids. V lost 6 bases to trimming and J lost 4 bases; unmatched junction nucleotides: 17.

The chain joins TRBV3-1 to TRBJ2-1; a weak D match, TRBD2 (6 bases). CDR3 length equals 16 residues. Trimming cost V 4 bases and J 6 bases, with 19 bases left between them. The germline V gene has CDR1 LGHDT and CDR2 YNNKEL (reference sequence). CDR3 in amino acids: CASSPNGGSGSNEQFF. The DNA for the CDR3 is TGTGCCAGCAGCCCGAATGGGGGGTCGGGCTCCAATGAGCAGTTCTTC.

The chain employs TRBV5-1 and TRBJ2-1; 7 bases are a match to TRBD2. V trimming: 4 bases; J trimming: 13 bases; junction bases outside the gene matches: 17. The germline gives CDR1 SGHRS, CDR2 YFSETQ. CDR3 length: 15 amino acids. The CDR3 DNA reads TGCGCCAGCAGCGATACCCCCGGGGCGGGAGTGTCACAGTTCTTC. Protein product: CASSDTPGAGVSQFF.

In this sample, this clonotype turned up a few times. The V gene is TRBV20-1, the J gene TRBJ2-1; 8 bases fit TRBD2. The V segment lost 1 base and the J segment 3 bases; nucleotides outside the gene matches: 2. This CDR3 region has 14 residues. The germline CDR1 and CDR2 sequences are DFQATT and SNEGSKA (reference sequence). The CDR3 region has the DNA TGCAGTGCTAGAGTGGCGGGGGGCTACAATGAGCAGTTCTTC. This gives the protein CSARVAGGYNEQFF.

The J gene is TRBJ2-5, the V gene TRBV6-5; D possibly corresponds to TRBD2 (7 bases). The V end lost 5 bases, the J end lost 11 bases, and 24 bases lay between the germline ends. Germline CDR1 is MNHEY and CDR2 is SVGAGI. The CDR3 spans 15 residues. For the CDR3, the DNA is TGTGCCAGCAGTCCCGGGGGGCTAGTTAAGAATGAGCAGTACTTC. Its translation: CASSPGGLVKNEQYF.

The V and J genes are TRBV12-5 and TRBJ2-3, with 9 bases fitting TRBD2. Unmatched junction bases numbered 16, after V lost 7 bases and J lost 14 bases. This CDR3 has 14 residues. CDR1 and CDR2 from the germline V gene are LGHNT and FRNRAP. The CDR3 DNA reads as TGTGCTAGTGAGCCCGGGACTAGCCTCGGATACGCGTATTTT. Protein: CASEPGTSLGYAYF.

The chain recombines TRBV27 with TRBJ2-1; 9 nucleotides line up with TRBD2. The ends lost 5 bases at V and 10 bases at J; junction bases unmatched: 12. The germline V gene has CDR1 MNHEY and CDR2 SMNVEV (reference sequence). This CDR3 is built from 15 residues. As DNA, the CDR3 is TGTGCCAGCAGTCCAGGGGTAGCGGGAGTAGGAGAGCAGTTCTTC. Translating it yields CASSPGVAGVGEQFF.

This clonotype was detected a few times. The V and J genes are TRBV3-1 and TRBJ2-1, with 9 bases that match TRBD2. CDR1 is LGHDT, CDR2 YNNKEL, per germline (reference sequence). V lost 4 bases and J lost 3; bases outside the gene matches: 10. The CDR3 totals 17 residues. CDR3 sequence (DNA): TGTGCCAGCAGCCCCCCCCTGACACTAGCGGGCTACAATGAGCAGTTCTTC. Its protein product is CASSPPLTLAGYNEQFF.

J is TRBJ2-4 and V is TRBV29-1; TRBD1 agrees at 7 bases. The V and J ends lost 7 bases and 16 bases, in that order; junction bases with no gene match: 19. The CDR3 runs 13 residues. CDR1 is SQVTM, CDR2 ANQGSEA, per germline. CDR3 protein: CSGSETGQYEHYF. CDR3 nucleotides: TGCAGCGGATCCGAGACAGGGCAGTACGAGCATTACTTC.

The table lists this clonotype with a few counts. The chain has TRBV20-1 and TRBJ1-5; D unresolved. CDR1 is DFQATT and CDR2 is SNEGSKA in the germline V gene (reference sequence). Between the trimmed V and J ends, which lost 3 bases and 3 bases, there was a span of 9 bases. This CDR3 has 13 residues. CDR3 protein: CSASQGINQPQHF. In DNA form, the CDR3 reads TGCAGTGCTAGCCAAGGGATCAATCAGCCCCAGCATTTT.

The rearrangement joins TRBV7-9 to TRBJ2-4, with TRBD1 matching 10 bases. The J call may be in error: the DNA end matches TRBJ2-7 better. CDR1 and CDR2 (germline): SEHNR, FQNEAQ (reference sequence). The CDR3 runs 16 residues. The CDR3 DNA follows: TGTGCCAGCAGCGTCCCGGGACAGGGGAGTGAGGACGAGCAGTACTTC. Translated: CASSVPGQGSEDEQYF.

Many counts were recorded for this clonotype. This chain joins TRBV20-1 and TRBJ1-1; maybe TRBD1 (5 bases). The CDR3 sequence is 14 residues long. The germline V gene has CDR1 DFQATT and CDR2 SNEGSKA (reference sequence). V gave up 6 bases and J gave up 3 bases, with 17 bases separating them. Written as DNA, the CDR3 is TGCAGTGCGAGTACGGGCGAAGGGGACACTGAAGCTTTCTTT. The encoded protein is CSASTGEGDTEAFF.

This clonotype came up a few times. CDR3 amino acids: CASSDYREGETQYF. The CDR3 bases are TGTGCCAGCAGCGACTACAGGGAGGGGGAGACCCAGTACTTC. V and J are TRBV28 and TRBJ2-5; tentative D call: TRBD2 (7 bases). The V end was cut by 6 bases, the J end by 5 bases, with 16 bases between. CDR1 is MDHEN and CDR2 is SYDVKM in the germline V gene. This CDR3 has 14 residues.

Remarks on this clonotype: The junction differs from germline at one of its ends, possibly a read error. The rearrangement uses TRBV12-3 or TRBV12-4 and TRBJ2-3; 8 bases are a match to TRBD2. The CDR3 loop spans 16 amino acids. The chain's CDR3 is CASSSYGGGSTDTQYF. In nucleotides, the CDR3 is TGCGCCAGCAGCTCCTATGGCGGGGGGAGCACAGATACGCAGTATTTT.

This clonotype showed up just a few times. V usage is TRBV27 and J usage is TRBJ2-5, with D possibly being TRBD1 or TRBD2 (5 bases each). The J call could be wrong; TRBJ2-7 is a better fit for the DNA end. Germline V gene sequence: CDR1 MNHEY, CDR2 SMNVEV (reference sequence). This CDR3 is built from 15 residues. The CDR3 DNA sequence: TGTGCCAGCAGCCCCCAAACCGGGGCCGGGAACGAGCAGTACTTC. Protein: CASSPQTGAGNEQYF.

This chain connects TRBV20-1 to TRBJ2-1, with D maybe TRBD1 (8 bases). Germline lookup yields CDR1 DFQATT and CDR2 SNEGSKA (reference sequence). Trimming cost V 0 bases and J 0 bases, with 15 bases left between them. This CDR3 is 17 amino acids long. The CDR3, as DNA: TGCAGTGCTAGAGATGGAACAGGGGGGGACTCCTACAATGAGCAGTTCTTC. This translates into CSARDGTGGDSYNEQFF.

This clonotype has more than one count but fewer than ten. This chain links TRBV5-5 with TRBJ2-4; TRBD1 agrees at 8 bases. The end of the DNA aligns better with TRBJ2-7, so the J call may be wrong. CDR1 SGHKS and CDR2 YYEKEE come from the germline V gene (reference sequence). The CDR3 runs 12 residues. The CDR3 loop is CASSLQGDEQYF. CDR3 sequence (DNA): TGTGCCAGCAGCCTACAGGGGGACGAGCAGTACTTC.

This clonotype was found a few times. J is TRBJ2-4 and V is TRBV6-6; TRBD2 matches at 10 bases. TRBJ2-7 matches the DNA end more closely, so the J call is doubtful. This CDR3 comprises 16 residues. CDR1 MNHNY and CDR2 SVGAGI come from the germline V gene (reference sequence). CDR3 coding DNA: TGTGCCAGCAGTTACTCCGTAGGACTAGCGGTTTACGAGCAGTACTTC. Its translation: CASSYSVGLAVYEQYF.

V gene TRBV5-1 combines with J gene TRBJ2-5, with a weak D call TRBD2 (6 bases). Germline V gene lookup returns CDR1 SGHRS and CDR2 YFSETQ. CDR3 length: 13 amino acids. Between the trimmed V and J ends, which lost 3 bases and 5 bases, there was a span of 11 bases. The CDR3 loop is CASSSLAYETQYF. The CDR3, as DNA: TGCGCCAGCAGCTCACTAGCTTATGAGACCCAGTACTTC.

V and J are TRBV7-9 and TRBJ1-5, with a weak D call TRBD1 (5 bases). The CDR3 extends over 14 amino acids. Trimming shortened V by 5 bases and J by 5 bases, and 13 bases separated the two germline ends. CDR1 is SEHNR and CDR2 is FQNEAQ in the germline V gene (reference sequence). The CDR3 coding sequence is TGTGCCAGCAGCCGGGGGGTCGGGGATCAGCCCCAGCATTTT. The encoded protein is CASSRGVGDQPQHF. Full variable domain (outside the CDR3, taken from reference TRBV7-9 and TRBJ1-5): DTGVSQNPRHKITKRGQNVTFRCDPISEHNRLYWYRQTLGQGPEFLTYFQNEAQLEKSRLLSDRFSAERPKGSFSTLEIQRTEQGDSAMYLCASSRGVGDQPQHFGDGTRLSIL.

In its sample, this clonotype was seen a few times. CDR3 DNA: TGTGCCACCAGCAGAGGAGCGGGATATGAGCAGTTCTTC. Residues: CATSRGAGYEQFF. V is TRBV15 and J is TRBJ2-1; 7 nucleotides line up with TRBD2. V lost 1 base, J lost 8 bases, and 2 bases stayed unmatched. The germline V gene has CDR1 LNHNV and CDR2 YYDKDF (reference sequence). The CDR3 has 13 amino acids. The whole variable domain, remainder taken from reference TRBV15 and TRBJ2-1, is DAMVIQNPRYQVTQFGKPVTLSCSQTLNHNVMYWYQQKSSQAPKLLFHYYDKDFNNEADTPDNFQSRRPNTSFCFLDIRSPGLGDTAMYLCATSRGAGYEQFFGPGTRLTVL.

This chain uses TRBV5-1 with TRBJ1-1; tentative D call: TRBD1 (5 bases). V was cut by 5 bases and J by 5 bases, with 13 bases left in between. Germline V lookup: CDR1 SGHRS, CDR2 YFSETQ. This CDR3 contains 13 residues. The CDR3 sequence is CASSDNQGTEAFF. The CDR3 coding sequence is TGCGCCAGCAGTGATAACCAGGGTACTGAAGCTTTCTTT.